This note documents a single T cell receptor (beta chain) sequence. Antigen unknown. The V segment lost 3 bases and the J segment 6 bases; nucleotides outside the gene matches: 6. CDR3 length: 15 residues. CDR1 is SEHNR and CDR2 is FQNEAQ in the germline V gene (reference sequence). This entry belongs to a study of shared clonotypes between healthy human individuals. Overall study results and limits: Sampling involved blood alone; tissue repertoires likely differ.

The protocol was immunoSEQ multiplex PCR, while the TCRdb copy is restricted to in-frame clones and leaves out a portion. The sample consists of hundreds of thousands of clones, about 70% of them appearing once. The sequencing sample was made of memory CD4+ T cells sorted from blood. Subset given: CD45RA-negative fraction. The TCR originated in a man under 40 in good health. The chain uses TRBV7-9 and TRBJ2-2; 8 bases map to TRBD2. CDR3 in DNA: TGTGCCAGCAGCTTCCCGGGACTAGTGGCCGGGGAGCTGTTTTTT. Its translation: CASSFPGLVAGELFF.